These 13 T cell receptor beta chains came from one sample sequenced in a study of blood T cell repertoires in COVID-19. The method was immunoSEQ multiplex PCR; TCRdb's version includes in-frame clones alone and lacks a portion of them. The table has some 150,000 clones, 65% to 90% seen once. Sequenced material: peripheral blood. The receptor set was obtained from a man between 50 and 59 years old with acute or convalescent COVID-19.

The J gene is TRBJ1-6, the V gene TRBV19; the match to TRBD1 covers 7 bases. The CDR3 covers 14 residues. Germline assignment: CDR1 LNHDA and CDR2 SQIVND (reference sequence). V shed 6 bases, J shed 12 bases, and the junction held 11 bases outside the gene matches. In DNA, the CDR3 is TGTGCCAGTAGAAACGACAGGGCCCTAGGACCCCTCCACTTT. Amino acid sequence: CASRNDRALGPLHF.

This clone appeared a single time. The CDR3 region has the DNA TGTGCCAGCAGCTTGAGACAGTATGGCTACACCTTC. Amino acids: CASSLRQYGYTF. The chain combines TRBV13 with TRBJ1-2, with a possible D match to TRBD1 (5 bases). V dropped 3 bases and J dropped 5 bases, with 7 bases sitting between them. CDR1 and CDR2 (germline): PRHDT, FYEKMQ (reference sequence). This CDR3 has 12 amino acids.

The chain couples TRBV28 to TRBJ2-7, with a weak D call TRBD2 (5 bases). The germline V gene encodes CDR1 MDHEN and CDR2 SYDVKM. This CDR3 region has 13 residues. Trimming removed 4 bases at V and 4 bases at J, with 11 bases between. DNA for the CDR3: TGTGCCAGCAGTTCGCCCTCGGGGTACGAGCAGTACTTC. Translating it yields CASSSPSGYEQYF.

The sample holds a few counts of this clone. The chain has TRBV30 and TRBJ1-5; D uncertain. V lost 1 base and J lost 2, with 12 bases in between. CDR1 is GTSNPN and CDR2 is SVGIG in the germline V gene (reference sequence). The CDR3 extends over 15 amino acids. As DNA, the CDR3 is TGTGCCTGGAGTGATGAGGGTAATGGCAATCAGCCCCAGCATTTT. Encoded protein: CAWSDEGNGNQPQHF.

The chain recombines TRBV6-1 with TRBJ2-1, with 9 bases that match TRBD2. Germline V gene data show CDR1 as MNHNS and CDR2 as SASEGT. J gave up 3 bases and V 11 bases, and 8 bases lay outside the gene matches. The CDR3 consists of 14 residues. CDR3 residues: CAGGSGSIYNEQFF. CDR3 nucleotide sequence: TGTGCCGGGGGTAGCGGGAGCATCTACAATGAGCAGTTCTTC.

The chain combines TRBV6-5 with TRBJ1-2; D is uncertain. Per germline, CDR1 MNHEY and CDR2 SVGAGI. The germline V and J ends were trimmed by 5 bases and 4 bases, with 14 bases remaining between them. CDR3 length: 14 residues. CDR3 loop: CASSPEPRPYGYTF. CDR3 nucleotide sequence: TGTGCCAGCAGTCCCGAGCCCAGGCCCTATGGCTACACCTTC.

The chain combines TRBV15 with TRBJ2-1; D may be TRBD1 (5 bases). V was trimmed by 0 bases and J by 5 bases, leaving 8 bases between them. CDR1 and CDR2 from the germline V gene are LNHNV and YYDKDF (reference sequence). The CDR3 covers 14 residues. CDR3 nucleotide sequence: TGTGCCACCAGCAGAGATCCCAGGGACAATGAGCAGTTCTTC. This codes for CATSRDPRDNEQFF.

The CDR3 sequence is CASSFWEDSGNTIYF. As DNA, the CDR3 is TGTGCCAGCAGCTTTTGGGAGGACTCTGGAAACACCATATATTTT. The chain employs TRBV13 and TRBJ1-3; D not certain. The germline V gene has CDR1 PRHDT and CDR2 FYEKMQ (reference sequence). CDR3 length: 15 residues. The ends were cut back, 3 bases at V and 0 bases at J, with 9 bases in the middle. Together with reference TRBV13 and TRBJ1-3, the CDR3 gives the full variable domain: AAGVIQSPRHLIKEKRETATLKCYPIPRHDTVYWYQQGPGQDPQFLISFYEKMQSDKGSIPDRFSAQQFSDYHSELNMSSLELGDSALYFCASSFWEDSGNTIYFGEGSWLTVV.

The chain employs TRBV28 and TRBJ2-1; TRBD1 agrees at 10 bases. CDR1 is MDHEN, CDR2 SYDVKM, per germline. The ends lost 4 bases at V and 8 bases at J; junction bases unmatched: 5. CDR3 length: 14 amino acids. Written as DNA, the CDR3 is TGTGCCAGCAGTTCCTCCGGGACAGGGGATGAGCAGTTCTTC. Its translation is CASSSSGTGDEQFF. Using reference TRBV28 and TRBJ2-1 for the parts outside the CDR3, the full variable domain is DVKVTQSSRYLVKRTGEKVFLECVQDMDHENMFWYRQDPGLGLRLIYFSYDVKMKEKGDIPEGYSVSREKKERFSLILESASTNQTSMYLCASSSSGTGDEQFFGPGTRLTVL.

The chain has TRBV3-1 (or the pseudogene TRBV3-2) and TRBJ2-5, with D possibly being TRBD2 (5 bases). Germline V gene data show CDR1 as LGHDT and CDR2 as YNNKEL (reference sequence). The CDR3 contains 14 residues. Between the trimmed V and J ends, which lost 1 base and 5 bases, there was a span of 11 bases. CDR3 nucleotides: TGTGCCAGCAGCCAAGCGGCGGGCCAGGAGACCCAGTACTTC. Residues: CASSQAAGQETQYF.

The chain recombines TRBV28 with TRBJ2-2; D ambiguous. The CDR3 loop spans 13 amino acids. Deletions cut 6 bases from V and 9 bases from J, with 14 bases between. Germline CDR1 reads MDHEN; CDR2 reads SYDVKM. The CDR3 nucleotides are TGTGCCAGCAGGATAGGAGAGACGCGGGAGCTGTTTTTT. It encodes CASRIGETRELFF.

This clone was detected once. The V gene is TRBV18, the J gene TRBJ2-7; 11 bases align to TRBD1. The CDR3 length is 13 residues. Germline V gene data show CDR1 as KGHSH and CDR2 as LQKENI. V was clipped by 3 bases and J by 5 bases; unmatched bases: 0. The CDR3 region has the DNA TGTGCCAGCTCACCGGGACAGGGGGACGAGCAGTACTTC. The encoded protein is CASSPGQGDEQYF.

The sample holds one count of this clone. CDR3 sequence: CASSLEALAAVYEQYF. The CDR3 DNA reads as TGTGCCAGCAGCTTAGAGGCACTAGCCGCTGTCTACGAGCAGTACTTC. The chain has TRBV11-2 and TRBJ2-7, with D possibly matching TRBD2 (6 bases). Germline V lookup: CDR1 SGHAT, CDR2 FQNNGV. V was cut by 0 bases and J by 3 bases, with 15 bases left in between. The CDR3 length is 16 residues.